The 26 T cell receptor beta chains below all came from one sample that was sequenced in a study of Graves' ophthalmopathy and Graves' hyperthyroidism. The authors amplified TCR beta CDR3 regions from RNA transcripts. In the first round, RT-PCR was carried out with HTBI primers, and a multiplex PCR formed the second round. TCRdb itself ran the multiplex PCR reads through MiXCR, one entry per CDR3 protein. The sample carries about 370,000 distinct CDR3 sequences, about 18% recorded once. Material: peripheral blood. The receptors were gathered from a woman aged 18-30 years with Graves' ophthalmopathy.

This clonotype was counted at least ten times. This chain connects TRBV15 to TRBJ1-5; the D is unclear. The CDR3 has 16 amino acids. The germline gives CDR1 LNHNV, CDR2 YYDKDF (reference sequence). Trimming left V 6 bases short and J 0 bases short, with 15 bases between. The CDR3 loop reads CATRDSASYSNQPQHF. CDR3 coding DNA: TGTGCCACCAGAGACTCAGCGTCCTATAGCAATCAGCCCCAGCATTTT.

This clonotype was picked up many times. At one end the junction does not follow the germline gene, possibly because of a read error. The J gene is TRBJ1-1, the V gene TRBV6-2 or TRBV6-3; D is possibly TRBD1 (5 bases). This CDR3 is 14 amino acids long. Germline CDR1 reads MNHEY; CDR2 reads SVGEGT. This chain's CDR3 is CASSYDGAPEEALF. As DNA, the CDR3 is TGTGCCAGCAGTTACGATGGGGCTCCCGAAGAAGCTCTCTTT.

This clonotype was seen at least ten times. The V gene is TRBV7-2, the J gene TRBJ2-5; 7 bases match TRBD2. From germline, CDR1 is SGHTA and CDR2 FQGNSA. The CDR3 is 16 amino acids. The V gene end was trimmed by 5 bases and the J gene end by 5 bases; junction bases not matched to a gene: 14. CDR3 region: CASSPAGGGGRETQYF. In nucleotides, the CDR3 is TGTGCCAGCAGCCCAGCCGGTGGCGGGGGTAGGGAGACCCAGTACTTC.

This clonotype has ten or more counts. CDR3 bases: TGCAGCGTCGAATCTGGGGTAGCTTTCTTT. Amino acid sequence: CSVESGVAFF. This chain connects TRBV29-1 to TRBJ1-1, with D hard to call. CDR3 length: 10 amino acids. Germline V gene data show CDR1 as SQVTM and CDR2 as ANQGSEA. Deletions cut 6 bases from V and 10 bases from J, with 12 bases between.

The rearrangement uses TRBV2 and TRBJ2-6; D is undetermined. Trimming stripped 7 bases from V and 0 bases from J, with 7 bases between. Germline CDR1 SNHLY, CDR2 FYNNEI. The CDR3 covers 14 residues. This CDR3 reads CASTVDSGANVLTF. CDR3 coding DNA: TGTGCCAGCACCGTAGACTCTGGGGCCAACGTCCTGACTTTC.

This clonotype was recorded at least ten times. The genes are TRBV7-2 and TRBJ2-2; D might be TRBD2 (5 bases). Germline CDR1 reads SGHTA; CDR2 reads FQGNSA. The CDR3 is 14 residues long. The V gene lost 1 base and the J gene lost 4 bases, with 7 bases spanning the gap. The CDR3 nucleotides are TGTGCCAGCAGCTTAGTAACTAGCACCGGGGAGCTGTTTTTT. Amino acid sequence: CASSLVTSTGELFF.

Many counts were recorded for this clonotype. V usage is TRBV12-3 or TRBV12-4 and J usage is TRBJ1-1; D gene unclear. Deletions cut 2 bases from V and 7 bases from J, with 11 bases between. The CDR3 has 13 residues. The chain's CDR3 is CASSLSIGIEAFF. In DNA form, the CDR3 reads TGTGCCAGCAGTTTAAGCATAGGGATTGAAGCTTTCTTT.

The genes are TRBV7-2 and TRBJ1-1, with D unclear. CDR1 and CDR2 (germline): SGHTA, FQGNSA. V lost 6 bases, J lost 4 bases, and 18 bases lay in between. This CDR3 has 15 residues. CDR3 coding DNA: TGTGCCAGCAGTTTAAGAACAAGCGGAGGCACTGAAGCTTTCTTT. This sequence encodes CASSLRTSGGTEAFF. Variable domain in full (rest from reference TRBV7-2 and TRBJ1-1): GAGVSQSPSNKVTEKGKDVELRCDPISGHTALYWYRQSLGQGLEFLIYFQGNSAPDKSGLPSDRFSAERTGGSVSTLTIQRTQQEDSAVYLCASSLRTSGGTEAFFGQGTRLTVV.

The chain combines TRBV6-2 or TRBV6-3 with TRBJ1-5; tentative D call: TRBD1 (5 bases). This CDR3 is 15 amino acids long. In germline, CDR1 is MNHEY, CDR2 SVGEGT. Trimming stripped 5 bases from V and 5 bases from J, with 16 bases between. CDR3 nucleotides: TGTGCCAGCAGTCCGTTGGGGCTGGGGGATCAGCCCCAGCATTTT. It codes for CASSPLGLGDQPQHF.

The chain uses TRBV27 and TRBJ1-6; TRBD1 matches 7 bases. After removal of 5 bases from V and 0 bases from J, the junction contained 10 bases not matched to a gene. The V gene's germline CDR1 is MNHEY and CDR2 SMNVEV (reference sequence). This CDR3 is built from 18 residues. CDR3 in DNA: TGTGCCAGCAGTCCAGGGACAGCTTTGAGCTCCTATAATTCACCCCTCCACTTT. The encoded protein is CASSPGTALSSYNSPLHF.

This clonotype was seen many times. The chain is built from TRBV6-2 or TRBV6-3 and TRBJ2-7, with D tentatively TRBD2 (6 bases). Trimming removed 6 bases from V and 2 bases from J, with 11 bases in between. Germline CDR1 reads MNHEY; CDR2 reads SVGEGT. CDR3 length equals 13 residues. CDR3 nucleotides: TGTGCCAGCAGATGGGCTAGCGCCTACGAGCAGTACTTC. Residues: CASRWASAYEQYF.

Written as DNA, the CDR3 is TGTGCCAGCCATCCCGGGCAGGGGGGTTACGAGCAGTACTTC. Its translation: CASHPGQGGYEQYF. This chain links TRBV2 with TRBJ2-7; maybe TRBD1 (7 bases). Deletions cut 8 bases from V and 4 bases from J, with 18 bases between. CDR1 is SNHLY and CDR2 is FYNNEI in the germline V gene. The CDR3 loop spans 14 amino acids.

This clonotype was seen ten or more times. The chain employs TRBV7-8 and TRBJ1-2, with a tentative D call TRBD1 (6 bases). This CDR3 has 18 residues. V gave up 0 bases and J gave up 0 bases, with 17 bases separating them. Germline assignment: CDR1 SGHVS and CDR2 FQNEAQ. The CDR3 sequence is CASSLAPTGSEANYGYTF. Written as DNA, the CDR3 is TGTGCCAGCAGCTTAGCGCCCACAGGGAGTGAAGCTAACTATGGCTACACCTTC. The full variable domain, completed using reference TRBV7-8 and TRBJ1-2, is GAGVSQSPRYKVAKRGQDVALRCDPISGHVSLFWYQQALGQGPEFLTYFQNEAQLDKSGLPSDRFFAERPEGSVSTLKIQRTQQEDSAVYLCASSLAPTGSEANYGYTFGSGTRLTVV.

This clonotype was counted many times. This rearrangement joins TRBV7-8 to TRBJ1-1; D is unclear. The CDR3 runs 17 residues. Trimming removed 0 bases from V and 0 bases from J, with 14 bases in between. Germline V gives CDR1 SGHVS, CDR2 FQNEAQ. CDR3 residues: CASSLALNGFMNTEAFF. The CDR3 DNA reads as TGTGCCAGCAGCTTAGCGCTCAATGGATTTATGAACACTGAAGCTTTCTTT. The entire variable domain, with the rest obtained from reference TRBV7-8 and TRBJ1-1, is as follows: GAGVSQSPRYKVAKRGQDVALRCDPISGHVSLFWYQQALGQGPEFLTYFQNEAQLDKSGLPSDRFFAERPEGSVSTLKIQRTQQEDSAVYLCASSLALNGFMNTEAFFGQGTRLTVV.

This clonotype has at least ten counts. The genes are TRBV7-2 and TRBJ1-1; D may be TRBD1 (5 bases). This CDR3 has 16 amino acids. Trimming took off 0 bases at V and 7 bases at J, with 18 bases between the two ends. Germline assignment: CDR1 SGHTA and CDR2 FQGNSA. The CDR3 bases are TGTGCCAGCAGCTTAGCGGGGACGAGGGTCTCGAGTGAAGCTTTCTTT. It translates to CASSLAGTRVSSEAFF. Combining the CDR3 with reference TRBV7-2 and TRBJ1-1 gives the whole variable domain GAGVSQSPSNKVTEKGKDVELRCDPISGHTALYWYRQSLGQGLEFLIYFQGNSAPDKSGLPSDRFSAERTGGSVSTLTIQRTQQEDSAVYLCASSLAGTRVSSEAFFGQGTRLTVV.

The CDR3 sequence is CASSYLHTTEAFF. Here the CDR3 DNA reads TGTGCCAGCAGTTACCTCCACACCACTGAAGCTTTCTTT. V is TRBV12-3 or TRBV12-4 and J is TRBJ1-1, with unresolved D. The CDR3 covers 13 residues. V was trimmed by 4 bases and J by 4 bases, leaving 10 bases between them.

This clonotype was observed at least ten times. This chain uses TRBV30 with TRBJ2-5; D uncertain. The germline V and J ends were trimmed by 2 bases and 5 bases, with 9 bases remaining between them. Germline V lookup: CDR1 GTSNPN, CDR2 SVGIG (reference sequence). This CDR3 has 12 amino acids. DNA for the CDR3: TGTGCCTGGAGTCCGCGTGTGGAGACCCAGTACTTC. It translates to CAWSPRVETQYF. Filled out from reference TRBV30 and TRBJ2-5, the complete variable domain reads SQTIHQWPATLVQPVGSPLSLECTVEGTSNPNLYWYRQAAGRGLQLLFYSVGIGQISSEVPQNLSASRPQDRQFILSSKKLLLSDSGFYLCAWSPRVETQYFGPGTRLLVL.

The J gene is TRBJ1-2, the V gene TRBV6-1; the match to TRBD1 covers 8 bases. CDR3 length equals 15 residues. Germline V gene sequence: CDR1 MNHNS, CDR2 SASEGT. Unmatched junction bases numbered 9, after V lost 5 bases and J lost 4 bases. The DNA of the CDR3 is TGTGCCAGCAGTCCATTGGACAGGGCTCTCTATGGCTACACCTTC. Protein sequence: CASSPLDRALYGYTF.

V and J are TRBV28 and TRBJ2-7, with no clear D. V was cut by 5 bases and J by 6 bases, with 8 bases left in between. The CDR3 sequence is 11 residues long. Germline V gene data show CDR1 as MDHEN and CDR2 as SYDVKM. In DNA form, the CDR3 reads TGTGCCAGCAGTGACAACCTCGAGCAGTACTTC. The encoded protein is CASSDNLEQYF.

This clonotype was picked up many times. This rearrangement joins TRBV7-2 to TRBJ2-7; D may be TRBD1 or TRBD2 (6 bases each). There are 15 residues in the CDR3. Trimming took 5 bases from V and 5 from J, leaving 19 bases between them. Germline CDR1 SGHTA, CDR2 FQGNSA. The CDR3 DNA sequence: TGTGCCAGCAGCCCCGAGGGGGACTCAAAGCACGAGCAGTACTTC. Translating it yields CASSPEGDSKHEQYF.

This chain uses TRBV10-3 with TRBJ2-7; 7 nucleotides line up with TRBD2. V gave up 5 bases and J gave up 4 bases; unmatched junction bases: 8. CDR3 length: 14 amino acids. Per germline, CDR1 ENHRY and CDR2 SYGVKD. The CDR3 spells CAISIREGIYEQYF. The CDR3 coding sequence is TGTGCCATCAGTATCAGGGAGGGGATATACGAGCAGTACTTC.

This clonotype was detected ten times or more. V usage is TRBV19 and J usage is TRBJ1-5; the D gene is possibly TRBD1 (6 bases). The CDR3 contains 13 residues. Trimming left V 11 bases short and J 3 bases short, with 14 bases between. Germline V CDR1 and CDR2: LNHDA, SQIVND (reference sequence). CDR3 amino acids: CACSTGYNQPQHF. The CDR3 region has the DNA TGTGCCTGCTCGACAGGATACAATCAGCCCCAGCATTTT.

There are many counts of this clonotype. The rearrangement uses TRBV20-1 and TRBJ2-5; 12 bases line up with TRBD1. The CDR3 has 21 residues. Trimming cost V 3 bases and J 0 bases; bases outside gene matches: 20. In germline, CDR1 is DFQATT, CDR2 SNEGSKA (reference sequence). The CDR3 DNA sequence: TGCAGTGCTAGTCCTCATCTTCCGGGACAGGGGGCTCGGAGGTACCAAGAGACCCAGTACTTC. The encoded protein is CSASPHLPGQGARRYQETQYF.

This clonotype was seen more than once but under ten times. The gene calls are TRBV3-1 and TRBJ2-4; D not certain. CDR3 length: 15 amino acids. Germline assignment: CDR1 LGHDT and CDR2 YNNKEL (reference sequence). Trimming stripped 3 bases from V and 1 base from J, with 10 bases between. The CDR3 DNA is TGTGCCAGCAGCCAGGGCGCGAGGGCCAAAAACATTCAGTACTTC. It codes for CASSQGARAKNIQYF.

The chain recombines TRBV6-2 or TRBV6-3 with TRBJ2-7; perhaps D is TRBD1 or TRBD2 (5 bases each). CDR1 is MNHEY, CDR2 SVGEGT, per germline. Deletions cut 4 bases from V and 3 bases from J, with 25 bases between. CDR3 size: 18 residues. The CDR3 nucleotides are TGTGCCAGCAGTTCCACCGGGACCACACACCGCTCATTCTACGAGCAGTACTTC. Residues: CASSSTGTTHRSFYEQYF.

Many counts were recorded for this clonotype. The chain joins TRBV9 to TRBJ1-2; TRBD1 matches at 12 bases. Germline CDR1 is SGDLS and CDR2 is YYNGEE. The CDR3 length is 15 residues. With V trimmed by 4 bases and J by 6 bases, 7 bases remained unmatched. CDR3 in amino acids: CASSKEGQGANGYTF. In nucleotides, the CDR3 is TGTGCCAGCAGCAAAGAGGGACAGGGGGCCAATGGCTACACCTTC. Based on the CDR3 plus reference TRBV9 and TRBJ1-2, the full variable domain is DSGVTQTPKHLITATGQRVTLRCSPRSGDLSVYWYQQSLDQGLQFLIQYYNGEERAKGNILERFSAQQFPDLHSELNLSSLELGDSALYFCASSKEGQGANGYTFGSGTRLTVV.